The rows below give T cell receptor beta chains drawn from one sample of a study of blood T cell repertoires in COVID-19. Some clones are missing from TCRdb's copy, which holds only in-frame ones; the method was immunoSEQ multiplex PCR. The sample carries 200,000 to 250,000 clones, roughly four fifths recorded once. The sequenced material came from peripheral blood. These TCRs come from a woman of 80 years or more with COVID-19, enrolled during active disease. Each CDR3 is given with its conserved first and last residue. The order of the fields is clone size, J gene, D gene, V gene, CDR3 protein, CDR3 DNA. A D gene is named only where the DNA matches it firmly. The size of a clone is reported for some rows only, either as once, few or many, or as a class for expanded clones.

.,TRBJ2-3,.,TRBV14,CASSQDQVADTQYF,TGTGCCAGCAGCCAAGATCAGGTCGCAGATACGCAGTATTTT
once,TRBJ1-5,.,TRBV7-2,CASSPRVGQPQHF,TGTGCCAGCAGCCCCAGGGTGGGACAGCCCCAGCATTTT
.,TRBJ2-5,.,TRBV14,CASSQDQGTQYF,TGTGCCAGCAGCCAAGATCAGGGGACCCAGTACTTC
.,TRBJ2-2,.,TRBV7-3,CASSPGVYTGELFF,TGTGCCAGCAGCCCCGGGGTTTACACCGGGGAGCTGTTTTTT
.,TRBJ1-2,.,TRBV30,CAWRPSESYGYTF,TGTGCCTGGAGACCCTCGGAGAGTTATGGCTACACCTTC
.,TRBJ1-1,.,TRBV7-8,CASSLGGFVNTEAFF,TGTGCCAGCAGCTTAGGAGGCTTTGTGAACACTGAAGCTTTCTTT
.,TRBJ2-3,TRBD2,TRBV4-1,CASSYPGTSGSSDTQYF,TGCGCCAGCAGCTACCCCGGGACTAGCGGATCCTCGGATACGCAGTATTTT
.,TRBJ1-2,TRBD1,TRBV6-2/TRBV6-3,CASSSYRRPGQVFYGYTF,TGTGCCAGCAGCAGTTACCGGCGACCGGGACAGGTTTTCTATGGCTACACCTTC
.,TRBJ1-2,.,TRBV2,CASDPGHFLNGYTF,TGTGCCAGCGATCCGGGACATTTCTTAAATGGCTACACCTTC
.,TRBJ2-5,.,TRBV18,CASGRQIQETQYF,TGTGCCAGCGGTAGACAGATCCAAGAGACCCAGTACTTC
.,TRBJ2-1,.,TRBV23-1,CASSQATDNEQFF,TGCGCCAGCAGTCAGGCGACAGACAATGAGCAGTTCTTC
few,TRBJ1-1,.,TRBV28,CASSLDRYTEAFF,TGTGCCAGCAGCCTCGACAGATACACTGAAGCTTTCTTT
.,TRBJ2-1,TRBD2,TRBV5-1,CASSSGGRGGHEQFF,TGCGCCAGCAGCTCCGGCGGGCGGGGGGGGCATGAGCAGTTCTTC
.,TRBJ2-3,TRBD2,TRBV7-9,CASSPGLAGVTDTQYF,TGTGCCAGCAGCCCGGGACTAGCGGGTGTCACAGATACGCAGTATTTT
.,TRBJ1-2,.,TRBV7-2,CASTFLLPSNGYTF,TGTGCCAGCACCTTCCTACTACCTTCAAATGGCTACACCTTC
once,TRBJ2-3,.,TRBV3-1/TRBV3-2,CASSQRLITDTQYF,TGTGCCAGCAGCCAACGACTTATCACAGATACGCAGTATTTT
.,TRBJ1-1,.,TRBV6-5,CASSYSSWAPAFF,TGTGCCAGCAGTTACTCGAGTTGGGCCCCGGCTTTCTTT
.,TRBJ2-7,.,TRBV4-1,CASSQDLNRQSHEQYF,TGCGCCAGCAGCCAAGATCTTAACAGACAGTCCCACGAGCAGTACTTC
.,TRBJ2-7,TRBD1,TRBV2,CASHRDRGDGQYF,TGTGCCAGCCACCGGGACAGGGGTGATGGGCAGTACTTC
.,TRBJ2-7,TRBD1,TRBV27,CASRGTGASYEQYF,TGTGCCAGCAGGGGGACAGGGGCGTCCTACGAGCAGTACTTC
.,TRBJ2-3,.,TRBV7-2,CASSTSDTQYF,TGTGCCAGCAGCACTTCGGATACGCAGTATTTT
.,TRBJ1-5,TRBD1,TRBV7-8,CASSSGRDRVQPQHF,TGTGCCAGCAGTTCCGGTCGGGACAGGGTTCAGCCCCAGCATTTT
few,TRBJ2-3,.,TRBV28,CASSSSREAQYF,TGTGCCAGCAGTTCTTCTCGTGAGGCGCAGTATTTT
.,TRBJ2-3,TRBD1,TRBV27,CASSTRTGASTDTQYF,TGTGCCAGCAGTACGCGGACAGGGGCTAGCACAGATACGCAGTATTTT
.,TRBJ2-6,.,TRBV9,CASSGDSLGANVLTF,TGTGCCAGCAGCGGCGACAGTCTTGGGGCCAACGTCCTGACTTTC
once,TRBJ2-7,.,TRBV27,CASSLAGDTYEQYF,TGTGCCAGCAGTTTAGCGGGGGACACCTACGAGCAGTACTTC
.,TRBJ1-1,TRBD1,TRBV3-1/TRBV3-2,CASSHRGQAEAFF,TGTGCCAGCAGCCACCGCGGACAGGCTGAAGCTTTCTTT
.,TRBJ2-5,.,TRBV5-4,CASSLAGTQETQYF,TGTGCCAGCAGCTTGGCCGGGACACAAGAGACCCAGTACTTC
.,TRBJ2-2,.,TRBV18,CASSLNQVTGELFF,TGTGCCAGCTCACTTAACCAGGTCACCGGGGAGCTGTTTTTT
once,TRBJ2-5,.,TRBV6-2/TRBV6-3,CASSYLTEETQYF,TGTGCCAGCAGTTACTTGACAGAAGAGACCCAGTACTTC